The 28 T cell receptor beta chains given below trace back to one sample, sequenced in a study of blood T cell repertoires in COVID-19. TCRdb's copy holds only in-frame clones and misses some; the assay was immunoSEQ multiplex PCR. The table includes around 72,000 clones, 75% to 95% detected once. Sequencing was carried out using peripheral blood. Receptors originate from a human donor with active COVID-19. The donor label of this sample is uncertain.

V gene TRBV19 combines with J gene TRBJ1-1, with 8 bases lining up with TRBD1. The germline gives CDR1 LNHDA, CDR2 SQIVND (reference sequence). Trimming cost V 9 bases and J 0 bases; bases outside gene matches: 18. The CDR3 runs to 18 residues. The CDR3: CASRLGRDRTDMNTEAFF. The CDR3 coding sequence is TGTGCCAGCAGACTCGGGCGGGACAGGACTGACATGAACACTGAAGCTTTCTTT.

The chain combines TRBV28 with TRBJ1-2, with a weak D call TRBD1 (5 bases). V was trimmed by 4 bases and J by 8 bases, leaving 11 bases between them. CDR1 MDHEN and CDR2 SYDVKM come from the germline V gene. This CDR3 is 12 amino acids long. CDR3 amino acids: CASSWLGGGYTF. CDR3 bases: TGTGCCAGCAGTTGGCTCGGGGGAGGCTACACCTTC.

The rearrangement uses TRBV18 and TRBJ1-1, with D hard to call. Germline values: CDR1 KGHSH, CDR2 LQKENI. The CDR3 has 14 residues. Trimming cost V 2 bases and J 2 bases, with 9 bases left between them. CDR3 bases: TGTGCCAGCTCACCAAGCAGGATAAACACTGAAGCTTTCTTT. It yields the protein CASSPSRINTEAFF.

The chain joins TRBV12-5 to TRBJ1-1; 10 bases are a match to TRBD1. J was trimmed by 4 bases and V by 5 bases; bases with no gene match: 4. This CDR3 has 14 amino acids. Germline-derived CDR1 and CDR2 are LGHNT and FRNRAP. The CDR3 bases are TGTGCTAGTGGTAGGGACAGGGGCATCACTGAAGCTTTCTTT. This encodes CASGRDRGITEAFF.

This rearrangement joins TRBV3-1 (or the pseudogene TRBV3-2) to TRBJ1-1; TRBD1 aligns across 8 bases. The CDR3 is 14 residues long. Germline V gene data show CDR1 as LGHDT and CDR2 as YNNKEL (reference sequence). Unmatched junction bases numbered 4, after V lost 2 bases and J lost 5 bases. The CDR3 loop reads CASSQSGGETEAFF. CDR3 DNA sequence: TGTGCCAGCAGCCAATCAGGGGGCGAAACTGAAGCTTTCTTT.

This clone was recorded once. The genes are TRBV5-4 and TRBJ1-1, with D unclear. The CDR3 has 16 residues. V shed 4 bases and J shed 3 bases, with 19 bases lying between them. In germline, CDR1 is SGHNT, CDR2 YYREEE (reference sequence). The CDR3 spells CASSPLRGAGDTEAFF. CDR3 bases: TGTGCCAGCAGCCCTCTACGGGGTGCTGGGGACACTGAAGCTTTCTTT.

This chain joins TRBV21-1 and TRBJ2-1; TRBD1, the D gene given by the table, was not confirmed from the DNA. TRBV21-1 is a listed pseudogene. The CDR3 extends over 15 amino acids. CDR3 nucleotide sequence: TGTGCCAGCAGCGAACAGGAGAACTCCTACAATGAGCAGTTCTTC. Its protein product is CASSEQENSYNEQFF.

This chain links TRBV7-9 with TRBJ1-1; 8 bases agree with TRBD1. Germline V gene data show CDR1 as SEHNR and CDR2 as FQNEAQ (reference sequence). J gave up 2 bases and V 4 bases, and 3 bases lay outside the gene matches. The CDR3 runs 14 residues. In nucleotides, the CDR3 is TGTGCCAGCAGCTCAGGACAGGGAAACACTGAAGCTTTCTTT. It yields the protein CASSSGQGNTEAFF.

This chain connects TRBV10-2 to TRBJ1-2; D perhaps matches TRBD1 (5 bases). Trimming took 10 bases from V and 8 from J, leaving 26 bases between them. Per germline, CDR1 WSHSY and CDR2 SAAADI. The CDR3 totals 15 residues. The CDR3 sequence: CATGGAGKSLGGYTF. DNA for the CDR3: TGCGCCACCGGAGGGGCAGGTAAAAGCTTAGGAGGCTACACCTTC.

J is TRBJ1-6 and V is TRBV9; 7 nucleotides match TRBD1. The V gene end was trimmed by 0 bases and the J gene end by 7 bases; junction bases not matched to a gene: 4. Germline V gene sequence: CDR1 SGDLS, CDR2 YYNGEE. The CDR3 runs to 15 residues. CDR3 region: CASSVGGTVNSPLHF. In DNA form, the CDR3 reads TGTGCCAGCAGCGTAGGGGGGACAGTGAATTCACCCCTCCACTTT.

The CDR3 is CSVEDHRGIDGYTF. The DNA of the CDR3 is TGCAGCGTTGAAGACCACAGGGGGATCGATGGCTACACCTTC. V gene TRBV29-1 combines with J gene TRBJ1-2; 8 positions match TRBD1. After removal of 0 bases from V and 6 bases from J, the junction contained 6 bases not matched to a gene. There are 14 residues in the CDR3. Germline V gene sequence: CDR1 SQVTM, CDR2 ANQGSEA.

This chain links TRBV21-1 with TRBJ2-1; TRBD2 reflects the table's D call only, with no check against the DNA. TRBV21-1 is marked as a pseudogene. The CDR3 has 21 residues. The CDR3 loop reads CASSEKPTPGGDCTGYNEQFF. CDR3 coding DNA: TGTGCCAGCAGCGAAAAGCCGACACCAGGAGGAGATTGTACGGGGTACAATGAGCAGTTCTTC.

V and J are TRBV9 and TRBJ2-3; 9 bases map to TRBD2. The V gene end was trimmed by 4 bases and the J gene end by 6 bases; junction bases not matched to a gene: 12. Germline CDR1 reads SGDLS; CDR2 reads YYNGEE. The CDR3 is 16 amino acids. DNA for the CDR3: TGTGCCAGCAGCCTCCGGGGTAGCGGGAGTAGTGATACGCAGTATTTT. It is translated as CASSLRGSGSSDTQYF. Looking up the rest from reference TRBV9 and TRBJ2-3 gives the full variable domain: DSGVTQTPKHLITATGQRVTLRCSPRSGDLSVYWYQQSLDQGLQFLIQYYNGEERAKGNILERFSAQQFPDLHSELNLSSLELGDSALYFCASSLRGSGSSDTQYFGPGTRLTVL.

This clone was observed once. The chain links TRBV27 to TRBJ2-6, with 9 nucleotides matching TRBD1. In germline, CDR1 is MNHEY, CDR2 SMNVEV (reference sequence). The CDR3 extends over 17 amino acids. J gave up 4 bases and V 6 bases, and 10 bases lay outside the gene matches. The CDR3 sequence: CASRHRGQGYGANVLTF. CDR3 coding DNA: TGTGCCAGCAGGCACCGTGGACAGGGGTACGGGGCCAACGTCCTGACTTTC. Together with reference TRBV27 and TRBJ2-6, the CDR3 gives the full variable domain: EAQVTQNPRYLITVTGKKLTVTCSQNMNHEYMSWYRQDPGLGLRQIYYSMNVEVTDKGDVPEGYKVSRKEKRNFPLILESPSPNQTSLYFCASRHRGQGYGANVLTFGAGSRLTVL.

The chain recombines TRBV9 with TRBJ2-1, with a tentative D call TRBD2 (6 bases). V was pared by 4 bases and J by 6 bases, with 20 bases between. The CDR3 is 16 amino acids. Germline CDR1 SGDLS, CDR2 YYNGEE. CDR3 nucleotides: TGTGCCAGCAGCCTCCTAGCGAGGGCCGGGGGCAATGAGCAGTTCTTC. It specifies CASSLLARAGGNEQFF.

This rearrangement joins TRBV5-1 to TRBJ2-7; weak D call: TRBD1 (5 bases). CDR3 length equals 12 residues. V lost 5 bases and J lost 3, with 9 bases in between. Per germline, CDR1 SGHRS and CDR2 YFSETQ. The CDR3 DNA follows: TGCGCCAGCAGACGTGACAGCTACGAGCAGTACTTC. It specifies CASRRDSYEQYF.

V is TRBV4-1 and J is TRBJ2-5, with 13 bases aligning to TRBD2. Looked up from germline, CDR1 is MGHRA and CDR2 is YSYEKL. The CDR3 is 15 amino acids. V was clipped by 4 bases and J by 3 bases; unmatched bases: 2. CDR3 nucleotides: TGCGCCAGCAGCCTAGGGACTAGCGGGAAAGAGACCCAGTACTTC. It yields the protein CASSLGTSGKETQYF.

The CDR3 sequence: CASSVLQGVNEKLFF. CDR3 DNA sequence: TGTGCCAGCAGCGTACTACAGGGGGTGAATGAAAAACTGTTTTTT. The genes are TRBV5-5 and TRBJ1-4; the match to TRBD1 covers 8 bases. This CDR3 is built from 15 residues. Germline V lookup: CDR1 SGHKS, CDR2 YYEKEE (reference sequence). V dropped 4 bases and J dropped 5; count of bases not matched to a gene: 7.

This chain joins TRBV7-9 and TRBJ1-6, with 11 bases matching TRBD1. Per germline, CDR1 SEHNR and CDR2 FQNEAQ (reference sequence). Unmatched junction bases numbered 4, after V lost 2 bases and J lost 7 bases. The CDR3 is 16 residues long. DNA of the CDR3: TGTGCCAGCAGCTTATACCGGGACAGGGGGAATTCACCCCTCCACTTT. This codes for CASSLYRDRGNSPLHF.

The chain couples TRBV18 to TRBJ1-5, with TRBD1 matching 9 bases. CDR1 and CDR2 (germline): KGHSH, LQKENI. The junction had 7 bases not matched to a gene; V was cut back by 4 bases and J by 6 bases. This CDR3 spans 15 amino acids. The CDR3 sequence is CASSLGQGFGQPQHF. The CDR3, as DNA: TGTGCCAGCTCACTGGGACAGGGCTTTGGTCAGCCCCAGCATTTT.

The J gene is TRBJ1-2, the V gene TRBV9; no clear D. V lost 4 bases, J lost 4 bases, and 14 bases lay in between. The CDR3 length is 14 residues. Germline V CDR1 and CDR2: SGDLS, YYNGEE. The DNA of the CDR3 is TGTGCCAGCAGCCCCTCGGGAGGGTCCTATGGCTACACCTTC. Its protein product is CASSPSGGSYGYTF.

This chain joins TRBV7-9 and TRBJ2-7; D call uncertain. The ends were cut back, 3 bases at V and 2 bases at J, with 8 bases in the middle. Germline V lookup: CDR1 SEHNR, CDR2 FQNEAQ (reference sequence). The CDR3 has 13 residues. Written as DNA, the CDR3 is TGTGCCAGCAGCTTTTCAACTCCCTACGAGCAGTACTTC. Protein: CASSFSTPYEQYF.

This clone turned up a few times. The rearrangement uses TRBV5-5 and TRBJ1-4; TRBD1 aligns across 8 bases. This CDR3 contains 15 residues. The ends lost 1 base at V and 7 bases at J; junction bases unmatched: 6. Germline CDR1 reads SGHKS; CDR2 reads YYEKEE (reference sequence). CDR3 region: CASSLSPGGSEKLFF. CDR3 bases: TGTGCCAGCAGCTTGTCCCCAGGGGGCAGTGAAAAACTGTTTTTT.

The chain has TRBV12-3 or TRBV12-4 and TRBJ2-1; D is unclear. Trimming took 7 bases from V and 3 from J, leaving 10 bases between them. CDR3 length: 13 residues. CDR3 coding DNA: TGTGCCAGCACCCCCCCCGGCTACAATGAGCAGTTCTTC. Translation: CASTPPGYNEQFF.

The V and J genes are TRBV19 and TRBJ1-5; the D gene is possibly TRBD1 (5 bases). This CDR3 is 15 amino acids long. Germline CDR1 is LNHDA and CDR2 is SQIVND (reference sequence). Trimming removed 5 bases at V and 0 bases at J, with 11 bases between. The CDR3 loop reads CASSQSTGSNQPQHF. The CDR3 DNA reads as TGTGCCAGTAGTCAATCCACAGGTAGCAATCAGCCCCAGCATTTT.

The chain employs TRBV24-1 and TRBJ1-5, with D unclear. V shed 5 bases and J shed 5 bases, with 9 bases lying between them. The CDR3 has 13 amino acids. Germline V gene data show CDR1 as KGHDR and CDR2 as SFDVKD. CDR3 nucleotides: TGTGCCACCAGTGCCCGGGATTATCAGCCCCAGCATTTT. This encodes CATSARDYQPQHF.

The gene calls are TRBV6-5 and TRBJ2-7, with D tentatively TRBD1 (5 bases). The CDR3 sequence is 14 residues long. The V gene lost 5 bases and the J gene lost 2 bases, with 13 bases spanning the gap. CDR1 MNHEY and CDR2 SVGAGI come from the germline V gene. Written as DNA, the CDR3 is TGTGCCAGCAGTCACCCAGACAGCACCTACGAGCAGTACTTC. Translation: CASSHPDSTYEQYF.

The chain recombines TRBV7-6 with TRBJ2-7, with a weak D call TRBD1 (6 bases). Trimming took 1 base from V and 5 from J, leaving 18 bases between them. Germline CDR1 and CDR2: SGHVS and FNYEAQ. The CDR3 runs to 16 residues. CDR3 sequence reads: CASSLETGGIGDEQYF. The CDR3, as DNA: TGTGCCAGCAGCTTAGAGACAGGAGGTATAGGGGACGAGCAGTACTTC.